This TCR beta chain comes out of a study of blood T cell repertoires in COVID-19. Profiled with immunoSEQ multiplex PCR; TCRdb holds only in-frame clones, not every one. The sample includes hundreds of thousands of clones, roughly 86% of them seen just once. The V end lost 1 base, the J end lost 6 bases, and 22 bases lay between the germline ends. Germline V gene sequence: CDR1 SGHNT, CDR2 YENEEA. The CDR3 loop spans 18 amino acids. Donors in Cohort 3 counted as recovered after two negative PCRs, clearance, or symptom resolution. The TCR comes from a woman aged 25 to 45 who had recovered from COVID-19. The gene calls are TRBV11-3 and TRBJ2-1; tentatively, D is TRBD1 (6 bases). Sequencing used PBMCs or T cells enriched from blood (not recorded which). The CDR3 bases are TGTGCCAGCAGCTTAGCTTATGAGGCGGCAGGGGAACGCAATGAGCAGTTCTTC. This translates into CASSLAYEAAGERNEQFF.